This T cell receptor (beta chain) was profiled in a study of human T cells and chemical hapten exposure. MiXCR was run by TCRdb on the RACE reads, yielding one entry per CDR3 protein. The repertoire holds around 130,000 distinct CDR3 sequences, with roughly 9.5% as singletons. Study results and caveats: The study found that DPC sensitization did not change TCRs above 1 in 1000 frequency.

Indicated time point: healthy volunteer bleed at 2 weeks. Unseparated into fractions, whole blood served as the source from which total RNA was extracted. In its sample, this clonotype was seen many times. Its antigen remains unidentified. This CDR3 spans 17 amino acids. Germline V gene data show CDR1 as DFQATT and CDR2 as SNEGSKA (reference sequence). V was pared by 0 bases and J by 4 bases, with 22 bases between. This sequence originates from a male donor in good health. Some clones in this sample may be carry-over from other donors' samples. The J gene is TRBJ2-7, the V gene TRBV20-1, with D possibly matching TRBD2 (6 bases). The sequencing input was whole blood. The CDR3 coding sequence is TGCAGTGCTAGAGATTCGGGGGACGTAGCGACGCTATACGAGCAGTACTTC. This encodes CSARDSGDVATLYEQYF.